These 29 T cell receptor beta chains were all obtained from the same sample, sequenced in a study of T cell repertoires in cytomegalovirus infection. TCRdb re-derived calls from the reads in MiXCR, one entry per CDR3 protein. The sample comprises some 800,000 distinct CDR3 sequences, roughly 29% of which are singletons, and approximately 14% rests with the top ten. For these receptors, no antigen is known. The material was cultured CD8+ T cells from PBMCs, obtained from culture after CMV antigen stimulation. These TCRs come from a human donor in good health (CMV status not recorded). Some clones in this sample may be carry-over from other donors' samples.

This clonotype was seen a few times. The rearrangement links TRBV11-1 to TRBJ2-2, with unresolved D. Germline V CDR1 and CDR2: SGHAT, FQDESV (reference sequence). The germline V and J ends were trimmed by 5 bases and 4 bases, with 17 bases remaining between them. There are 16 residues in the CDR3. In nucleotides, the CDR3 is TGTGCCAGCAGCCAGGTCGCGGTTCGGGCCACCGGGGAGCTGTTTTTT. Protein product: CASSQVAVRATGELFF.

This clonotype was counted ten times or more. J is TRBJ2-5 and V is TRBV6-1; TRBD1 might be the D (5 bases). CDR1 and CDR2 (germline): MNHNS, SASEGT. The CDR3 totals 17 residues. V dropped 1 base and J dropped 4 bases, with 19 bases sitting between them. CDR3 protein: CASSEGRRKGITETQYF. The CDR3 nucleotides read TGTGCCAGCAGTGAAGGCAGACGGAAGGGGATTACAGAGACCCAGTACTTC.

The chain recombines TRBV6-5 with TRBJ1-2; D unclear. The V and J ends lost 1 base and 5 bases respectively, with 14 bases between them. CDR1 is MNHEY and CDR2 is SVGAGI in the germline V gene. CDR3 length: 15 amino acids. The chain's CDR3 is CASSYFKSGQYGYTF. The CDR3 nucleotides read TGTGCCAGCAGTTACTTCAAAAGCGGCCAGTATGGCTACACCTTC.

This clonotype was counted between two and nine times. The chain carries TRBV5-1 and TRBJ2-6; 7 nucleotides line up with TRBD1. Per germline, CDR1 SGHRS and CDR2 YFSETQ. The CDR3 has 15 residues. After removal of 4 bases from V and 2 bases from J, the junction contained 3 bases not matched to a gene. CDR3: CASSDDRAGANVLTF. Written as DNA, the CDR3 is TGCGCCAGCAGCGATGACAGGGCTGGGGCCAACGTCCTGACTTTC. Drawing the rest from reference TRBV5-1 and TRBJ2-6, the complete variable domain is KAGVTQTPRYLIKTRGQQVTLSCSPISGHRSVSWYQQTPGQGLQFLFEYFSETQRNKGNFPGRFSGRQFSNSRSEMNVSTLELGDSALYLCASSDDRAGANVLTFGAGSRLTVL.

This clonotype came up a few times. V and J are TRBV4-1 and TRBJ1-5; a possible D gene is TRBD1 (5 bases). The germline gives CDR1 MGHRA, CDR2 YSYEKL. The germline V and J ends were trimmed by 4 bases and 0 bases, with 10 bases remaining between them. This CDR3 has 15 residues. The DNA of the CDR3 is TGCGCCAGCAGCCCACAGGCCTATAGCAATCAGCCCCAGCATTTT. Its protein is CASSPQAYSNQPQHF.

The CDR3 loop reads CASSSTSGGSHEQFF. CDR3 bases: TGTGCCAGCAGCTCGACTAGCGGGGGCTCTCATGAGCAGTTCTTC. The chain combines TRBV9 with TRBJ2-1; TRBD2 matches 12 bases. The trim removed 4 bases at V and 8 bases at J, leaving 7 bases unmatched. The CDR3 has 15 residues. The V gene's germline CDR1 is SGDLS and CDR2 YYNGEE.

V gene TRBV7-3 combines with J gene TRBJ1-2; D is perhaps TRBD1 (6 bases). Trimming cost V 5 bases and J 3 bases, with 22 bases left between them. The germline V gene encodes CDR1 SGHTA and CDR2 FQGTGA. The CDR3 sequence is 17 residues long. CDR3: CASSLRVGGALDYGYTF. The CDR3 bases are TGTGCCAGCAGCCTTAGGGTTGGGGGGGCCCTAGACTATGGCTACACCTTC.

This clonotype was counted a few times. The chain couples TRBV19 to TRBJ1-2; no reliable D call. Germline CDR1 and CDR2: LNHDA and SQIVND (reference sequence). The CDR3 is made up of 11 amino acids. Trimming cost V 6 bases and J 4 bases, with 6 bases left between them. In DNA, the CDR3 is TGTGCCAGTAGGACCCGCTATGGCTACACCTTC. Translation: CASRTRYGYTF.

Concerning this clonotype itself: Since the CDR3 does not end with the conserved phenylalanine or tryptophan, this likely comes from a read error. The rearrangement uses TRBV13 and TRBJ1-4; D unclear. The CDR3 contains 14 residues. Trimming shortened V by 3 bases and J by 8 bases, and 13 bases separated the two germline ends. Germline V gene data show CDR1 as PRHDT and CDR2 as FYEKMQ (reference sequence). The DNA of the CDR3 is TGTGCCAGCAGCTTCAGGCAGGCGGCAGAAAAACTGTTTTCT. Translating it yields CASSFRQAAEKLFS.

This clonotype was counted between two and nine times. This rearrangement joins TRBV7-2 to TRBJ2-3, with a weak D call TRBD1 (6 bases). V lost 5 bases and J lost 5, with 14 bases in between. The CDR3 length is 14 residues. Germline-derived CDR1 and CDR2 are SGHTA and FQGNSA. The CDR3 nucleotides read TGTGCCAGCAGCATAAACAGGGTACAAGATACGCAGTATTTT. It translates to CASSINRVQDTQYF.

The chain links TRBV29-1 to TRBJ2-7, with unresolved D. Germline V gene sequence: CDR1 SQVTM, CDR2 ANQGSEA. This CDR3 is 13 amino acids long. V dropped 6 bases and J dropped 2 bases, with 14 bases sitting between them. As DNA, the CDR3 is TGCAGCGTCTACGTAGACACCACCTACGAGCAGTACTTC. Its protein is CSVYVDTTYEQYF.

This chain uses TRBV14 with TRBJ1-1, with D tentatively TRBD1 (5 bases). Germline-derived CDR1 and CDR2 are SGHDN and FVKESK. Trimming removed 4 bases from V and 1 base from J, with 13 bases in between. This CDR3 has 15 residues. CDR3 bases: TGTGCCAGCAGCCCACGACAGACTCAGAACACTGAAGCTTTCTTT. This translates into CASSPRQTQNTEAFF.

This clonotype was found a few times. The J gene is TRBJ2-7, the V gene TRBV9; TRBD2 aligns across 8 bases. The CDR3 covers 16 residues. Germline CDR1 reads SGDLS; CDR2 reads YYNGEE. After removal of 5 bases from V and 6 bases from J, the junction contained 16 bases not matched to a gene. The CDR3 loop is CASSGKRGPVLGEQYF. For the CDR3, the DNA is TGTGCCAGCAGTGGCAAGCGGGGGCCCGTTCTAGGCGAGCAGTACTTC. Using reference TRBV9 and TRBJ2-7 for the parts outside the CDR3, the full variable domain is DSGVTQTPKHLITATGQRVTLRCSPRSGDLSVYWYQQSLDQGLQFLIQYYNGEERAKGNILERFSAQQFPDLHSELNLSSLELGDSALYFCASSGKRGPVLGEQYFGPGTRLTVT.

This rearrangement joins TRBV6-2 or TRBV6-3 to TRBJ2-2; D call uncertain. The V end was cut by 0 bases, the J end by 6 bases, with 8 bases between. Per germline, CDR1 MNHEY and CDR2 SVGEGT. The length of the CDR3 is 14 residues. CDR3 protein: CASSYSSLPGELFF. The CDR3 DNA reads as TGTGCCAGCAGTTACTCGAGCCTACCCGGGGAGCTGTTTTTT.

The V and J genes are TRBV27 and TRBJ2-1, with 9 bases that match TRBD2. V was clipped by 8 bases and J by 1 base; unmatched bases: 15. The germline gives CDR1 MNHEY, CDR2 SMNVEV (reference sequence). There are 18 residues in the CDR3. In DNA, the CDR3 is TGTGCCAGCGCTGTTCTAGCGGGATTCCCCGGTTCCTACAATGAGCAGTTCTTC. Amino acids: CASAVLAGFPGSYNEQFF.

V gene TRBV27 combines with J gene TRBJ2-7, with D unresolved. V gave up 3 bases and J gave up 0 bases, with 9 bases separating them. The CDR3 is 14 amino acids. Per the germline V gene, CDR1 is MNHEY and CDR2 is SMNVEV (reference sequence). This CDR3 reads CASSFGQSSYEQYF. In DNA form, the CDR3 reads TGTGCCAGCAGTTTCGGGCAGTCCTCCTACGAGCAGTACTTC.

The chain uses TRBV12-3 or TRBV12-4 and TRBJ2-5, with TRBD2 matching over 8 bases. Losses at the gene ends were 5 bases for V and 5 bases for J; bases not matched to a gene: 4. There are 13 residues in the CDR3. The CDR3: CASSGGLVETQYF. The CDR3 DNA reads as TGTGCCAGCAGTGGGGGACTAGTGGAGACCCAGTACTTC.

This clonotype was picked up a small number of times. The rearrangement uses TRBV7-3 and TRBJ2-2; TRBD1 matches 8 bases. Germline CDR1 and CDR2: SGHTA and FQGTGA. Trimming cost V 5 bases and J 5 bases; bases outside gene matches: 13. The CDR3 is 17 amino acids. The CDR3 DNA sequence: TGTGCCAGCAGCCGATCCGTGAGACAGGGGTCGACCGGGGAGCTGTTTTTT. Translating gives CASSRSVRQGSTGELFF.

V and J are TRBV5-5 and TRBJ1-2; D is possibly TRBD1 (6 bases). CDR1 and CDR2 from the germline V gene are SGHKS and YYEKEE (reference sequence). With 4 bases removed from V and 8 bases from J, the gap between germline ends came to 15 bases. The CDR3 runs 13 residues. The DNA of the CDR3 is TGTGCCAGCAGCGCCGGACAGAAAGAAGGCTACACCTTC. It yields the protein CASSAGQKEGYTF.

About this clonotype: Germline and junction disagree at one end, which may indicate a read error. The chain employs TRBV6-1 and TRBJ2-4; D may be TRBD1 (6 bases). The germline CDR1 and CDR2 sequences are MNHNS and SASEGT. The CDR3 sequence is 15 residues long. The CDR3 sequence is CPSSLDSLAKNIQYF. The CDR3 DNA reads TGTCCCAGCAGTTTGGACAGCCTAGCCAAAAACATTCAGTACTTC.

The chain has TRBV12-3 or TRBV12-4 and TRBJ2-1, with D possibly being TRBD1 (5 bases). V was trimmed by 2 bases and J by 5 bases, leaving 10 bases between them. CDR3 size: 14 residues. CDR3 sequence (DNA): TGTGCCAGCAGTTTATGGACATCTAACAATGAGCAGTTCTTC. This gives the protein CASSLWTSNNEQFF.

The chain recombines TRBV4-1 with TRBJ2-3; D not certain. CDR3 length: 15 amino acids. V was trimmed by 6 bases and J by 0 bases, leaving 13 bases between them. Per germline, CDR1 MGHRA and CDR2 YSYEKL. CDR3 DNA sequence: TGCGCCAGCAGTCCCCTCGAACTGAGCACAGATACGCAGTATTTT. Translating it yields CASSPLELSTDTQYF.

This chain connects TRBV13 to TRBJ1-6, with D unclear. Trimming cost V 0 bases and J 7 bases, with 7 bases left between them. In germline, CDR1 is PRHDT, CDR2 FYEKMQ (reference sequence). The CDR3 consists of 14 residues. The CDR3 sequence is CASSLGVPNSPLHF. As DNA, the CDR3 is TGTGCCAGCAGCTTAGGGGTCCCAAATTCACCCCTCCACTTT.

This clonotype has at least ten counts. The chain employs TRBV2 and TRBJ1-2; the D gene is possibly TRBD1 (6 bases). Germline values: CDR1 SNHLY, CDR2 FYNNEI. The CDR3 is 16 amino acids. Trimming stripped 6 bases from V and 0 bases from J, with 17 bases between. The CDR3 spells CASRGGVGMTNYGYTF. CDR3 bases: TGTGCCAGCAGAGGGGGGGTTGGAATGACTAACTATGGCTACACCTTC.

This sequence joins TRBV5-1 and TRBJ1-1; a possible D gene is TRBD1 (6 bases). V lost 4 bases and J 0 bases, leaving 13 bases between the germline ends. CDR3 length: 15 residues. Germline V gives CDR1 SGHRS, CDR2 YFSETQ. The CDR3 DNA reads TGCGCCAGCAGCATAAACAGGGCGATGAACACTGAAGCTTTCTTT. As protein: CASSINRAMNTEAFF.

This clonotype was recorded a few times. The chain uses TRBV7-2 and TRBJ2-1; 11 bases line up with TRBD2. This CDR3 spans 15 amino acids. CDR1 SGHTA and CDR2 FQGNSA come from the germline V gene. J lost 5 bases, V lost 3 bases, and 3 bases had no gene match. The CDR3 loop is CASSFSGGVNNEQFF. In DNA, the CDR3 is TGTGCCAGCAGCTTTAGCGGGGGGGTTAACAATGAGCAGTTCTTC.

The rearrangement links TRBV7-6 to TRBJ2-7; tentatively, D is TRBD1 (5 bases). Germline CDR1 and CDR2: SGHVS and FNYEAQ. V was cut by 5 bases and J by 2 bases, with 10 bases left in between. The CDR3 covers 13 residues. The CDR3 is CASSPDTAYEQYF. The CDR3 bases are TGTGCCAGCAGCCCGGACACCGCCTACGAGCAGTACTTC.

This chain joins TRBV25-1 and TRBJ2-3; D is perhaps TRBD2 (6 bases). Germline-derived CDR1 and CDR2 are MGHDK and SYGVNS. The CDR3 is made up of 11 amino acids. V dropped 3 bases and J dropped 10 bases, with 8 bases sitting between them. CDR3 sequence: CASSEVAAQYF. CDR3 nucleotides: TGTGCCAGCAGTGAGGTAGCGGCGCAGTATTTT.

The gene calls are TRBV6-1 and TRBJ1-2; D ambiguous. Germline V lookup: CDR1 MNHNS, CDR2 SASEGT. CDR3 length: 11 amino acids. V lost 5 bases, J lost 4 bases, and 5 bases lay in between. This chain's CDR3 is CASSTGYGYTF. The CDR3 coding sequence is TGTGCCAGCAGTACCGGCTATGGCTACACCTTC.